The 9 T cell receptor beta chains below were found in one sample sequenced in a study of blood T cell repertoires in COVID-19. TCRdb's copy holds only in-frame clones and misses some; the assay was immunoSEQ multiplex PCR. The sample consists of some 65,000 clones, under 95% of them appearing once. The sequenced sample consisted of peripheral blood. The receptors derive from a man in his 70s with active COVID-19.

The chain links TRBV4-1 to TRBJ2-4; 11 nucleotides align to TRBD2. Losses at the gene ends were 4 bases for V and 0 bases for J; bases not matched to a gene: 2. Germline V gene sequence: CDR1 MGHRA, CDR2 YSYEKL. This CDR3 has 16 amino acids. CDR3 in DNA: TGCGCCAGCAGCCCGGGACTAGCGGTAGCCAAAAACATTCAGTACTTC. Protein: CASSPGLAVAKNIQYF.

The chain recombines TRBV19 with TRBJ2-5, with 8 bases aligning to TRBD1. CDR1 and CDR2 (germline): LNHDA, SQIVND (reference sequence). Trimming cost V 3 bases and J 4 bases; bases outside gene matches: 4. The CDR3 covers 14 residues. CDR3 protein: CASSMGQVLETQYF. The DNA for the CDR3 is TGTGCCAGTAGTATGGGACAGGTCCTAGAGACCCAGTACTTC.

This rearrangement joins TRBV5-1 to TRBJ2-3; 8 positions agree with TRBD2. The length of the CDR3 is 17 residues. J was trimmed by 1 base and V by 4 bases; bases with no gene match: 11. Looked up from germline, CDR1 is SGHRS and CDR2 is YFSETQ. The CDR3 bases are TGCGCCAGCAGCACGCCTAGCGGGCTTTGGGGCACAGATACGCAGTATTTT. It specifies CASSTPSGLWGTDTQYF. Using reference TRBV5-1 and TRBJ2-3 for the parts outside the CDR3, the full variable domain is KAGVTQTPRYLIKTRGQQVTLSCSPISGHRSVSWYQQTPGQGLQFLFEYFSETQRNKGNFPGRFSGRQFSNSRSEMNVSTLELGDSALYLCASSTPSGLWGTDTQYFGPGTRLTVL.

The table lists this clone with a few counts. The chain uses TRBV19 and TRBJ1-5; D is perhaps TRBD1 (5 bases). Trimming cost V 5 bases and J 7 bases, with 12 bases left between them. The CDR3 runs to 13 residues. Germline lookup yields CDR1 LNHDA and CDR2 SQIVND (reference sequence). The CDR3 loop is CASSVTAGQPQHF. The CDR3 nucleotides read TGTGCCAGTAGTGTGACAGCTGGGCAGCCCCAGCATTTT.

The J gene is TRBJ1-2, the V gene TRBV9; a possible D gene is TRBD1 (6 bases). There are 14 residues in the CDR3. V was clipped by 0 bases and J by 8 bases, with 14 bases between them. Germline V lookup: CDR1 SGDLS, CDR2 YYNGEE. CDR3: CASSVDGQLEGYTF. CDR3 nucleotide sequence: TGTGCCAGCAGCGTAGACGGACAGCTTGAGGGCTACACCTTC.

The chain links TRBV6-5 to TRBJ2-7; 12 nucleotides line up with TRBD2. V trimming: 7 bases; J trimming: 3 bases; junction bases outside the gene matches: 4. The CDR3 sequence is 14 residues long. Germline V gene sequence: CDR1 MNHEY, CDR2 SVGAGI. CDR3 protein: CASKRLAGDYEQYF. In nucleotides, the CDR3 is TGTGCCAGCAAAAGACTAGCGGGGGACTACGAGCAGTACTTC.

This chain uses TRBV5-6 with TRBJ1-2, with D possibly being TRBD1 (5 bases). This CDR3 is built from 14 residues. Looked up from germline, CDR1 is SGHDT and CDR2 is YYEEEE. V lost 4 bases, J lost 0 bases, and 10 bases lay in between. CDR3 in amino acids: CASSPTVPNYGYTF. The CDR3 DNA follows: TGTGCCAGCAGCCCGACAGTACCTAACTATGGCTACACCTTC.

The rearrangement joins TRBV3-1 (or the pseudogene TRBV3-2) to TRBJ1-2; D not resolved. This CDR3 contains 13 residues. Germline V gives CDR1 LGHDT, CDR2 YNNKEL (reference sequence). V lost 1 base and J lost 5, with 8 bases in between. The DNA of the CDR3 is TGTGCCAGCAGCCAAGGTGAGATTTATGGCTACACCTTC. Amino acid sequence: CASSQGEIYGYTF.

V gene TRBV6-5 combines with J gene TRBJ1-6, with D possibly being TRBD1 (6 bases). Germline V gene sequence: CDR1 MNHEY, CDR2 SVGAGI. Trimming stripped 8 bases from V and 11 bases from J, with 16 bases between. This CDR3 is 13 amino acids long. CDR3 sequence reads: CASSPGQSPPLHF. For the CDR3, the DNA is TGTGCCAGCTCCCCAGGACAGTCGCCACCCCTCCACTTT.